The 2 T cell receptor beta chains below were found in one sample sequenced in a study of metastatic and nonmetastatic thyroid tumors. None of the patients had undergone any treatment ahead of thyroid surgery. Through MiXCR, TCRdb re-clonotyped the PCR reads. The sample contains around 42,000 clones, over 10% of which appear only once. Material for sequencing was blood. These receptor sequences come from a male donor with papillary thyroid cancer or a benign thyroid nodule (not recorded which). Some clones in this sample may be carry-over from other donors' samples.

This clone occurred many times. The chain couples TRBV20-1 to TRBJ1-2, with D maybe TRBD1 (5 bases). The CDR3 covers 14 residues. Trimming left V 1 base short and J 0 bases short, with 9 bases between. Germline CDR1 is DFQATT and CDR2 is SNEGSKA (reference sequence). CDR3 in DNA: TGCAGTGCTAGAGGGAGGGGTCCTAACTATGGCTACACCTTC. Translated, it gives CSARGRGPNYGYTF.

This clone was counted between two and nine times. The chain is built from TRBV19 and TRBJ1-5; unclear D gene. V gave up 7 bases and J gave up 3 bases, with 13 bases separating them. The CDR3 covers 14 residues. Germline assignment: CDR1 LNHDA and CDR2 SQIVND (reference sequence). In nucleotides, the CDR3 is TGTGCCAGTAACACCGACACTCTCAATCAGCCCCAGCATTTT. Amino acid sequence: CASNTDTLNQPQHF.